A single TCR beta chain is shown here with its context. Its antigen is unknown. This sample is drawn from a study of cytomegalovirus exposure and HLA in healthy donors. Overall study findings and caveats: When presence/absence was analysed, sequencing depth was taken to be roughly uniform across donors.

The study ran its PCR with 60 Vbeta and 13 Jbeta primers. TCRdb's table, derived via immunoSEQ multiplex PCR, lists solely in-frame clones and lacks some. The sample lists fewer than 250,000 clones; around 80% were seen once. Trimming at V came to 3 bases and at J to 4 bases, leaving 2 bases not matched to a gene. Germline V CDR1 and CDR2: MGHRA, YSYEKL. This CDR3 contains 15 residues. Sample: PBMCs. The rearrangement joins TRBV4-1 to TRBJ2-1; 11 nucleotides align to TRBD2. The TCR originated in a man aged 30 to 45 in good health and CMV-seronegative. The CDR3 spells CASSHSGGGYNEQFF. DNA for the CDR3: TGCGCCAGCAGCCATAGCGGGGGGGGTTACAATGAGCAGTTCTTC.